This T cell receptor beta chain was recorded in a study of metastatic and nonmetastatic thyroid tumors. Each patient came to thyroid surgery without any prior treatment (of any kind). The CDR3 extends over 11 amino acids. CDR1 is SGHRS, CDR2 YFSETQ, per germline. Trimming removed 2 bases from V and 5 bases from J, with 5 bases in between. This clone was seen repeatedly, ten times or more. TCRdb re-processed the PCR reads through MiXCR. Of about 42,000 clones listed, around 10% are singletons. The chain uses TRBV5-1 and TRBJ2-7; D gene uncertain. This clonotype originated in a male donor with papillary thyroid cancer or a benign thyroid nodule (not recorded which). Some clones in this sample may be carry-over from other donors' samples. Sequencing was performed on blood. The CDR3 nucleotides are TGCGCCAGCAGCTTTGAGCACGAGCAGTACTTC. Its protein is CASSFEHEQYF.